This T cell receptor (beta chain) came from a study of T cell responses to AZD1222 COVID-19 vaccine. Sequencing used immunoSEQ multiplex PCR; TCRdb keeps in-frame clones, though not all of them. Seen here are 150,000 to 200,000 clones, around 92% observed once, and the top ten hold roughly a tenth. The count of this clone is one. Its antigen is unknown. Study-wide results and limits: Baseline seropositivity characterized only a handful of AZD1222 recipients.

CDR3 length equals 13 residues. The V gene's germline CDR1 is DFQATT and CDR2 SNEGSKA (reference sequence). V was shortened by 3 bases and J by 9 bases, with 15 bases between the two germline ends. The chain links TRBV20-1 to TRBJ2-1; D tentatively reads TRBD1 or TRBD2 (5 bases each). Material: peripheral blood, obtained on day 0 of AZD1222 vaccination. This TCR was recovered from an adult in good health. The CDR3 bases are TGCAGTGCTAGTTCCGGGGCCATCCGTGAGCAGTTCTTC. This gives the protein CSASSGAIREQFF.